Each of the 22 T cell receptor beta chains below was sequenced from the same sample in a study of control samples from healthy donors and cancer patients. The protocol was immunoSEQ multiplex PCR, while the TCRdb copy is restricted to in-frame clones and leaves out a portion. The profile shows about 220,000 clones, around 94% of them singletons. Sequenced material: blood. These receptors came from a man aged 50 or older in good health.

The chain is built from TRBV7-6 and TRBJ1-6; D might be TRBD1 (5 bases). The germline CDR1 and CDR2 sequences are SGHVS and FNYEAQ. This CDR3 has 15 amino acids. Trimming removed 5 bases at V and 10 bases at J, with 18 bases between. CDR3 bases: TGTGCCAGCAGCCGAGAAGCAGGGAAAGGATCACCCCTCCACTTT. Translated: CASSREAGKGSPLHF.

DNA for the CDR3: TGTGCCAGCAGCAAGCGGGACAGGGGTAATGAAAAACTGTTTTTT. As protein: CASSKRDRGNEKLFF. The J gene is TRBJ1-4, the V gene TRBV21-1; the D call of TRBD1 is as the table states it, not checked on the DNA. TRBV21-1 is a pseudogene locus. The CDR3 covers 15 residues.

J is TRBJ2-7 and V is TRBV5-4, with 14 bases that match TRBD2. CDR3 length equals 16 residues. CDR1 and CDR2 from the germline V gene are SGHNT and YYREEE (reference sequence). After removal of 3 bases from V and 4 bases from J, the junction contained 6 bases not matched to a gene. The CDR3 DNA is TGTGCCAGCAGCTGGAAGGGACTAGCGGGGGCGTACGAGCAGTACTTC. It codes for CASSWKGLAGAYEQYF.

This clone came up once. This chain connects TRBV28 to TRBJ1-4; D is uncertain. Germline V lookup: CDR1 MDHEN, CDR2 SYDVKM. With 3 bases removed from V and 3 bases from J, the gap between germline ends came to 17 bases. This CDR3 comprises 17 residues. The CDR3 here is CASSLKAGGPANEKLFF. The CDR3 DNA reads TGTGCCAGCAGTTTGAAAGCCGGAGGGCCCGCTAATGAAAAACTGTTTTTT.

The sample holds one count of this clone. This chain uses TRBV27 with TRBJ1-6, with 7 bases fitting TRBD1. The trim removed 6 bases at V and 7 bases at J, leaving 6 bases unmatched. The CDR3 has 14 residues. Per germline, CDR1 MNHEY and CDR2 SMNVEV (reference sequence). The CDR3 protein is CASSPTGSNSPLHF. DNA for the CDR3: TGTGCCAGCAGCCCGACAGGGTCGAATTCACCCCTCCACTTT.

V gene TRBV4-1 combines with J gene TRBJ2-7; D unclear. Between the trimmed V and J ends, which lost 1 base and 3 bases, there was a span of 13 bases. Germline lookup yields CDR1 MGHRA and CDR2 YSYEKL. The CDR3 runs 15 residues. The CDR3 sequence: CASSQVFGPNYEQYF. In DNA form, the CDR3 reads TGCGCCAGCAGCCAAGTTTTTGGGCCGAACTACGAGCAGTACTTC.

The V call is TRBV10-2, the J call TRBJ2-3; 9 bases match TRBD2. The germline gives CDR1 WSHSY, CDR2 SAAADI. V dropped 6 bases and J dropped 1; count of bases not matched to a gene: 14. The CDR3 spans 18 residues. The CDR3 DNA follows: TGCGCCAGCAGAAACGGCGCCGTGAGACTAGCGGGCACAGATACGCAGTATTTT. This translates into CASRNGAVRLAGTDTQYF.

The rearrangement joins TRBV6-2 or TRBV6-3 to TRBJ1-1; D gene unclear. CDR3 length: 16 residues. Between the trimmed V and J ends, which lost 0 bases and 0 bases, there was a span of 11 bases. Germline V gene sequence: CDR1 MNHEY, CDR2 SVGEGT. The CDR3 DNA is TGTGCCAGCAGTTACTCTTTGGGCACAGTGAACACTGAAGCTTTCTTT. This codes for CASSYSLGTVNTEAFF.

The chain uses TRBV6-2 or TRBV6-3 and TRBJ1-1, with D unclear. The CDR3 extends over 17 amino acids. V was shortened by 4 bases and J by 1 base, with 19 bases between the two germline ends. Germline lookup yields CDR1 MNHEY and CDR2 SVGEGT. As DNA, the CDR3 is TGTGCCAGCAGTTTCACGGTGGCCGGGGAATCGAACACTGAAGCTTTCTTT. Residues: CASSFTVAGESNTEAFF.

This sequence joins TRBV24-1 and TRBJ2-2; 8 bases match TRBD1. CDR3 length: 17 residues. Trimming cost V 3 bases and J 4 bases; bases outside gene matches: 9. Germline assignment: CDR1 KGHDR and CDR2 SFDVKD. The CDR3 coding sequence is TGTGCCACCAGTGATCCCGGTGGACAGGGTCGCACCGGGGAGCTGTTTTTT. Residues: CATSDPGGQGRTGELFF.

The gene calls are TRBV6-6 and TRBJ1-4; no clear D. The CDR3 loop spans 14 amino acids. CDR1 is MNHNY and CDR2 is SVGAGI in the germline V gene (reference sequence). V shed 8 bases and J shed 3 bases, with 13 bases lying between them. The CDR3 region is CASAPVRANEKLFF. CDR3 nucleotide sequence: TGTGCCAGCGCCCCGGTTCGGGCTAATGAAAAACTGTTTTTT.

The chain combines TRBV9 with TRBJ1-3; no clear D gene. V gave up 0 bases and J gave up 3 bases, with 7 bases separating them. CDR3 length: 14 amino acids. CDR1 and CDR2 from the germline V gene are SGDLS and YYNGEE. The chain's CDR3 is CASSVARNGNTIYF. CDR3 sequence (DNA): TGTGCCAGCAGCGTAGCCAGAAATGGAAACACCATATATTTT.

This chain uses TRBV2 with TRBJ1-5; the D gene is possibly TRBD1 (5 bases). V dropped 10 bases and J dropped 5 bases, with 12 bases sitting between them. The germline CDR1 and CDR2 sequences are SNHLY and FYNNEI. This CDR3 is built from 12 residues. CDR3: CATSLGDQPQHF. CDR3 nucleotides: TGTGCCACCTCTTTAGGGGATCAGCCCCAGCATTTT.

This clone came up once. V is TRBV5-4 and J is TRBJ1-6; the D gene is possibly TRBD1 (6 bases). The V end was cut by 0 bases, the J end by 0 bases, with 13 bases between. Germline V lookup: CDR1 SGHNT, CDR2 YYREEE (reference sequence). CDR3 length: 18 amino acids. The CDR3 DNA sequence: TGTGCCAGCAGCTTGGCCAAAACAGGGAGCTCCTATAATTCACCCCTCCACTTT. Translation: CASSLAKTGSSYNSPLHF.

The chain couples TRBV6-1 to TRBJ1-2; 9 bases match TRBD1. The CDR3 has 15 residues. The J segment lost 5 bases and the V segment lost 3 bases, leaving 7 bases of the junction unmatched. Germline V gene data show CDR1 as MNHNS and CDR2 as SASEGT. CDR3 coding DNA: TGTGCCAGCAGTGATTCTGGACAGGGGTTGTATGGCTACACCTTC. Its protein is CASSDSGQGLYGYTF.

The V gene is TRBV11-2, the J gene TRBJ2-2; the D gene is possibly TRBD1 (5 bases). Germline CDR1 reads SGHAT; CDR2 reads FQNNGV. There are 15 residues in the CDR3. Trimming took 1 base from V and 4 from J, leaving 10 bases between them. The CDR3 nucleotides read TGTGCCAGCAGCTTAGTTAGACAGACCACCGGGGAGCTGTTTTTT. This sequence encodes CASSLVRQTTGELFF.

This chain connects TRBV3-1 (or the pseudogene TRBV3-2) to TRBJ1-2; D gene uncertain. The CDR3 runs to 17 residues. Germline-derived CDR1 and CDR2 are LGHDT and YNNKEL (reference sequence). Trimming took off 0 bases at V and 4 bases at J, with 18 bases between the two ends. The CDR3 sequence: CASSQEIESWRIYGYTF. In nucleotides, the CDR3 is TGTGCCAGCAGCCAAGAAATCGAGAGTTGGCGAATCTATGGCTACACCTTC.

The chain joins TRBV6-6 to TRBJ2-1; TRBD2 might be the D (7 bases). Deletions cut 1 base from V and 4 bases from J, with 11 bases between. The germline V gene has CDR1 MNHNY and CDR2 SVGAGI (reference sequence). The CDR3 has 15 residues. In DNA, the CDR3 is TGTGCCAGCAGTTACTACGGGGGGCCTTACAATGAGCAGTTCTTC. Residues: CASSYYGGPYNEQFF.

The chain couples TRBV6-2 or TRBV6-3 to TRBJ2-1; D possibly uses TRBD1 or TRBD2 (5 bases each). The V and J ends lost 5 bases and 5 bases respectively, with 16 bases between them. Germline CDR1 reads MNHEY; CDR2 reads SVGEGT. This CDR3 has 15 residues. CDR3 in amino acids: CASSGSGLGDNEQFF. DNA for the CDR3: TGTGCCAGCAGTGGTTCAGGGCTGGGAGACAATGAGCAGTTCTTC.

CDR3 nucleotides: TGTGCCAGCAGCCACCGGGACAGGGGCTACGAGCAGTACTTC. It yields the protein CASSHRDRGYEQYF. The chain carries TRBV27 and TRBJ2-7; 10 nucleotides line up with TRBD1. The CDR3 extends over 14 amino acids. V trimming: 6 bases; J trimming: 3 bases; junction bases outside the gene matches: 5. Germline CDR1 and CDR2: MNHEY and SMNVEV (reference sequence).

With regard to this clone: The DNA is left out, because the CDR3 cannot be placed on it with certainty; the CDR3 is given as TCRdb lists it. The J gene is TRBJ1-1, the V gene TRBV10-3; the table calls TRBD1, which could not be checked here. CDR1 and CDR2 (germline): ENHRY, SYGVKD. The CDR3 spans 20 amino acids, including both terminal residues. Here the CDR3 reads CAISGSPGGTEAFFGTEAFF.

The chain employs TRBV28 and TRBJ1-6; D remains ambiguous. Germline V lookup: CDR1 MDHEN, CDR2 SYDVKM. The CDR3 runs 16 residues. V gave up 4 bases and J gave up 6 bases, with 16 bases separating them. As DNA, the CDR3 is TGTGCCAGCAGTTCCGTGGGGAAGTTTACTAATTCACCCCTCCACTTT. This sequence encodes CASSSVGKFTNSPLHF.